The 25 T cell receptor beta chains in this list originate from one sample, sequenced in a study of shared clonotypes between healthy human individuals. The table came from immunoSEQ multiplex PCR; TCRdb's copy has only in-frame clones and leaves some out. Among approximately 2.3 million clones listed, 93% were seen once. Material for sequencing was naive CD4+ T cells from PBMCs. Subset given: CD45RA+ positively selected. These receptor sequences come from a man aged 18 to 35 in good health. Some clones in this sample may be carry-over from other donors' samples.

V gene TRBV30 combines with J gene TRBJ1-5; the D is unclear. The CDR3 covers 14 residues. The germline V gene encodes CDR1 GTSNPN and CDR2 SVGIG (reference sequence). V was trimmed by 2 bases and J by 5 bases, leaving 13 bases between them. CDR3: CAWSYPGRHQPQHF. CDR3 DNA: TGTGCCTGGAGTTATCCGGGCCGCCATCAGCCCCAGCATTTT.

The V and J genes are TRBV4-3 and TRBJ2-2; the D gene is possibly TRBD2 (6 bases). The CDR3 totals 18 residues. Germline values: CDR1 LGHNA, CDR2 YSLEER. Trimming cost V 0 bases and J 6 bases, with 20 bases left between them. The CDR3 here is CASSQERPLVAGPGELFF. Written as DNA, the CDR3 is TGCGCCAGCAGCCAAGAACGACCCTTAGTTGCGGGACCCGGGGAGCTGTTTTTT.

V usage is TRBV4-1 and J usage is TRBJ2-7, with TRBD2 matching over 10 bases. The CDR3 loop spans 16 amino acids. V was pared by 1 base and J by 6 bases, with 9 bases of the junction left unmatched. Germline V gene sequence: CDR1 MGHRA, CDR2 YSYEKL. This CDR3 is CASSQGRRLAGSEQYF. CDR3 DNA sequence: TGCGCCAGCAGCCAAGGGAGGAGACTAGCGGGCAGCGAGCAGTACTTC.

The chain links TRBV5-1 to TRBJ2-1, with TRBD2 identical over 7 bases. Unmatched junction bases numbered 11, after V lost 6 bases and J lost 5 bases. CDR1 and CDR2 (germline): SGHRS, YFSETQ. The length of the CDR3 is 15 residues. Here the CDR3 reads CASIETSYSNNEQFF. DNA for the CDR3: TGCGCCAGCATCGAGACTAGCTATTCGAACAATGAGCAGTTCTTC.

The V gene is TRBV7-9, the J gene TRBJ2-5; D is possibly TRBD1 (5 bases). The germline V gene has CDR1 SEHNR and CDR2 FQNEAQ (reference sequence). The CDR3 contains 15 residues. V was trimmed by 2 bases and J by 1 base, leaving 11 bases between them. This chain's CDR3 is CASSLSAGPQETQYF. The CDR3 bases are TGTGCCAGCAGCTTATCGGCAGGGCCCCAAGAGACCCAGTACTTC.

This clone has a single count. V is TRBV28 and J is TRBJ1-2; the match to TRBD1 covers 7 bases. The J segment lost 8 bases and the V segment lost 6 bases, leaving 21 bases of the junction unmatched. Germline-derived CDR1 and CDR2 are MDHEN and SYDVKM. The CDR3 totals 17 residues. The DNA of the CDR3 is TGTGCCAGCAGCAGAAGAGAAATCCCGACAGGGTTAAGAGGCTACACCTTC. Translating gives CASSRREIPTGLRGYTF.

The V and J genes are TRBV5-6 and TRBJ1-6; D remains unclear. Looked up from germline, CDR1 is SGHDT and CDR2 is YYEEEE. V lost 1 base to trimming and J lost 8 bases, with 10 bases between them. The CDR3 covers 14 residues. The CDR3 nucleotides read TGTGCCAGCAGCTTGAGCAGGATAGATTCACCCCTCCACTTT. It codes for CASSLSRIDSPLHF.

In this sample, this clone turned up once. This CDR3 reads CASSKRSYEQYF. The CDR3 bases are TGTGCCAGCAGTAAAAGAAGCTACGAGCAGTACTTC. The chain has TRBV6-6 and TRBJ2-7; D is uncertain. The CDR3 runs 12 residues. CDR1 is MNHNY and CDR2 is SVGAGI in the germline V gene (reference sequence). The V and J ends lost 5 bases and 3 bases respectively, with 8 bases between them.

V is TRBV5-6 and J is TRBJ2-7; the D is unclear. Trimming pared 4 bases from V and 2 bases from J, leaving 10 bases between. CDR3 length equals 13 residues. The germline gives CDR1 SGHDT, CDR2 YYEEEE. The CDR3 sequence: CASSPLRTYEQYF. CDR3 nucleotide sequence: TGTGCCAGCAGCCCCCTAAGAACCTACGAGCAGTACTTC.

This chain links TRBV6-5 with TRBJ1-2; 7 bases map to TRBD1. The CDR3 spans 16 residues. The V gene end was trimmed by 0 bases and the J gene end by 2 bases; junction bases not matched to a gene: 6. CDR1 is MNHEY and CDR2 is SVGAGI in the germline V gene. CDR3 protein: CASSYSIQGSNYGYTF. Written as DNA, the CDR3 is TGTGCCAGCAGTTACTCGATACAGGGGAGCAACTATGGCTACACCTTC.

The chain has TRBV18 and TRBJ1-1; TRBD1 matches at 9 bases. Germline CDR1 KGHSH, CDR2 LQKENI. V shed 2 bases and J 7 bases; nucleotides not matched to a gene: 5. The CDR3 spans 14 residues. The CDR3 is CASSPGTGRVEAFF. The CDR3 coding sequence is TGTGCCAGCTCACCAGGGACAGGGAGGGTTGAAGCTTTCTTT. Filled out from reference TRBV18 and TRBJ1-1, the complete variable domain reads NAGVMQNPRHLVRRRGQEARLRCSPMKGHSHVYWYRQLPEEGLKFMVYLQKENIIDESGMPKERFSAEFPKEGPSILRIQQVVRGDSAAYFCASSPGTGRVEAFFGQGTRLTVV.

This chain links TRBV19 with TRBJ2-2, with TRBD2 matching 11 bases. This CDR3 spans 19 amino acids. V was clipped by 1 base and J by 0 bases; unmatched bases: 7. Per the germline V gene, CDR1 is LNHDA and CDR2 is SQIVND (reference sequence). The CDR3 here is CASSIAVAGGPANTGELFF. Here the CDR3 DNA reads TGTGCCAGTAGTATAGCGGTAGCGGGAGGGCCGGCGAACACCGGGGAGCTGTTTTTT.

V is TRBV28 and J is TRBJ2-7, with a weak D call TRBD1 (5 bases). Germline V lookup: CDR1 MDHEN, CDR2 SYDVKM. The CDR3 is 16 amino acids. Deletions cut 4 bases from V and 2 bases from J, with 18 bases between. DNA for the CDR3: TGTGCCAGCAGTTCCTTTGGTAGGACACCCCCCTACGAGCAGTACTTC. Translating gives CASSSFGRTPPYEQYF.

The V call is TRBV6-5, the J call TRBJ2-2, with 9 bases fitting TRBD2. In germline, CDR1 is MNHEY, CDR2 SVGAGI. Trimming at V came to 2 bases and at J to 4 bases, leaving 2 bases not matched to a gene. The CDR3 runs 15 residues. CDR3 coding DNA: TGTGCCAGCAGTTACCTAGCGGGGAGCACCGGGGAGCTGTTTTTT. As protein: CASSYLAGSTGELFF.

As for this clone: Other DNA variants within this sample encode the same CDR3. V gene TRBV7-9 combines with J gene TRBJ2-5; 11 bases fit TRBD2. The CDR3 contains 15 residues. Trimming removed 3 bases from V and 5 bases from J; junction bases left unmatched: 5. In germline, CDR1 is SEHNR, CDR2 FQNEAQ (reference sequence). The CDR3 bases are TGTGCCAGCAGCTTGGTTCTAGCGGGAGGCGAGACCCAGTACTTC. It codes for CASSLVLAGGETQYF.

The chain has TRBV5-1 and TRBJ2-5; a weak D match, TRBD1 (5 bases). The germline CDR1 and CDR2 sequences are SGHRS and YFSETQ. This CDR3 region has 14 residues. V was shortened by 5 bases and J by 7 bases, with 18 bases between the two germline ends. In nucleotides, the CDR3 is TGCGCCAGCAGTACCGGGCCACAGGTCGGGACCCAGTACTTC. Its translation is CASSTGPQVGTQYF.

The chain uses TRBV15 and TRBJ2-7, with 7 bases aligning to TRBD1. V was pared by 9 bases and J by 2 bases, with 13 bases of the junction left unmatched. The CDR3 runs 15 residues. The germline V gene has CDR1 LNHNV and CDR2 YYDKDF (reference sequence). For the CDR3, the DNA is TGTGCCACAAGCCTCGAGCCGGGACAGACCTACGAGCAGTACTTC. Translated, it gives CATSLEPGQTYEQYF.

The genes are TRBV6-6 and TRBJ1-5, with D possibly matching TRBD1 (6 bases). V was trimmed by 7 bases and J by 3 bases, leaving 19 bases between them. Germline-derived CDR1 and CDR2 are MNHNY and SVGAGI (reference sequence). There are 16 residues in the CDR3. The chain's CDR3 is CASIGGGKTLNQPQHF. The CDR3 nucleotides read TGTGCCAGCATAGGAGGGGGAAAAACCCTCAATCAGCCCCAGCATTTT.

The V gene is TRBV7-9, the J gene TRBJ2-1; D perhaps matches TRBD1 (6 bases). CDR1 is SEHNR, CDR2 FQNEAQ, per germline (reference sequence). Trimming took 1 base from V and 8 from J, leaving 12 bases between them. This CDR3 is built from 14 residues. CDR3 DNA sequence: TGTGCCAGCAGCTTAGAGGGACAAGGACATGAGCAGTTCTTC. The encoded protein is CASSLEGQGHEQFF.

The chain joins TRBV29-1 to TRBJ2-3; TRBD1 is a possible D gene (6 bases). Trimming took 4 bases from V and 6 from J, leaving 14 bases between them. Germline V gene sequence: CDR1 SQVTM, CDR2 ANQGSEA. The CDR3 is 13 amino acids. The CDR3 region is CSVVQGSADTQYF. The CDR3 DNA sequence: TGCAGCGTTGTTCAGGGGAGCGCGGATACGCAGTATTTT.

The CDR3 bases are TGCGCCAGCAGCGTAGCGGCCAGCTACGAGCAGTACTTC. Its translation: CASSVAASYEQYF. The chain employs TRBV5-1 and TRBJ2-7; tentatively, D is TRBD2 (6 bases). The CDR3 runs 13 residues. CDR1 is SGHRS, CDR2 YFSETQ, per germline. V was trimmed by 4 bases and J by 3 bases, leaving 11 bases between them.

The V and J genes are TRBV7-2 and TRBJ2-7; possibly TRBD1 for D (6 bases). CDR1 and CDR2 (germline): SGHTA, FQGNSA. V was cut by 5 bases and J by 4 bases, with 12 bases left in between. CDR3 length: 13 residues. CDR3 residues: CASSRFQGYEQYF. The CDR3 DNA sequence: TGTGCCAGCAGCAGATTTCAGGGGTACGAGCAGTACTTC.

For this clone: Other DNA sequences from this sample encode an identical CDR3 as well. The V and J genes are TRBV18 and TRBJ1-5, with D possibly TRBD1 on 5 matching bases. The CDR3 has 13 amino acids. Germline loops: CDR1 KGHSH, CDR2 LQKENI. V lost 1 base and J 7 bases, leaving 8 bases between the germline ends. The CDR3 loop reads CASSPLRDQPQHF. The DNA for the CDR3 is TGTGCCAGCTCACCACTGAGGGACCAGCCCCAGCATTTT. Filled out from reference TRBV18 and TRBJ1-5, the complete variable domain reads NAGVMQNPRHLVRRRGQEARLRCSPMKGHSHVYWYRQLPEEGLKFMVYLQKENIIDESGMPKERFSAEFPKEGPSILRIQQVVRGDSAAYFCASSPLRDQPQHFGDGTRLSIL.

The gene calls are TRBV5-1 and TRBJ2-2; D is tentatively TRBD1 or TRBD2 (6 bases each). The length of the CDR3 is 16 residues. Between the trimmed V and J ends, which lost 2 bases and 5 bases, there was a span of 16 bases. Germline V CDR1 and CDR2: SGHRS, YFSETQ. Here the CDR3 reads CASSLGGSQITGELFF. The CDR3 DNA reads as TGCGCCAGCAGCTTAGGGGGGTCGCAAATAACCGGGGAGCTGTTTTTT.

The V call is TRBV2, the J call TRBJ2-1; 7 nucleotides match TRBD2. Germline lookup yields CDR1 SNHLY and CDR2 FYNNEI. The CDR3 covers 15 residues. The junction had 9 bases not matched to a gene; V was cut back by 6 bases and J by 4 bases. This chain's CDR3 is CASSAQGGGYNEQFF. CDR3 nucleotide sequence: TGTGCCAGCAGCGCTCAGGGCGGGGGATACAATGAGCAGTTCTTC.